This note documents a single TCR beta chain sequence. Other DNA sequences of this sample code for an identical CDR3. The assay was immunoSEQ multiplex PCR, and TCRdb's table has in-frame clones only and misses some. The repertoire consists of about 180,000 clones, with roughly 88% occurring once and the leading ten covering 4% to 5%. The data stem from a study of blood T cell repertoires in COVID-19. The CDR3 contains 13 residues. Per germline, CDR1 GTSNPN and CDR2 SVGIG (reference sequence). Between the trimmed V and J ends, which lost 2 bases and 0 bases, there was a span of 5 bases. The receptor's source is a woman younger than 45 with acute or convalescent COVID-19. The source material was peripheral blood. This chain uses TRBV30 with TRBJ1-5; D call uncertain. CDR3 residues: CAWSRDSNQPQHF. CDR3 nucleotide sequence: TGTGCCTGGAGTCGGGATAGCAATCAGCCCCAGCATTTT. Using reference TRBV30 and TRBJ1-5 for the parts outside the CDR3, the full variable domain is SQTIHQWPATLVQPVGSPLSLECTVEGTSNPNLYWYRQAAGRGLQLLFYSVGIGQISSEVPQNLSASRPQDRQFILSSKKLLLSDSGFYLCAWSRDSNQPQHFGDGTRLSIL.